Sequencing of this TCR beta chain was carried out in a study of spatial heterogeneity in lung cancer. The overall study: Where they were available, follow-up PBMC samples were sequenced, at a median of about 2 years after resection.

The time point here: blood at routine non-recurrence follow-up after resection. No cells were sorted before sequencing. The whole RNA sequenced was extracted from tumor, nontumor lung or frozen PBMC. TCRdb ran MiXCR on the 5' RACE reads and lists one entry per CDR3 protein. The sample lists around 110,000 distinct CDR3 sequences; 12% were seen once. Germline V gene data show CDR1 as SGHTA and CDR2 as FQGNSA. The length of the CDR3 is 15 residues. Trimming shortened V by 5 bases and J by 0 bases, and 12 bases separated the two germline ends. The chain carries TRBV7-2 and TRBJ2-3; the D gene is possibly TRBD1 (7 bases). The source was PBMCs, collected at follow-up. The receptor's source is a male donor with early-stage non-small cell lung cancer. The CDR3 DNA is TGTGCCAGCAGCGCGGGACAGCCTAGCACAGATACGCAGTATTTT. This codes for CASSAGQPSTDTQYF.